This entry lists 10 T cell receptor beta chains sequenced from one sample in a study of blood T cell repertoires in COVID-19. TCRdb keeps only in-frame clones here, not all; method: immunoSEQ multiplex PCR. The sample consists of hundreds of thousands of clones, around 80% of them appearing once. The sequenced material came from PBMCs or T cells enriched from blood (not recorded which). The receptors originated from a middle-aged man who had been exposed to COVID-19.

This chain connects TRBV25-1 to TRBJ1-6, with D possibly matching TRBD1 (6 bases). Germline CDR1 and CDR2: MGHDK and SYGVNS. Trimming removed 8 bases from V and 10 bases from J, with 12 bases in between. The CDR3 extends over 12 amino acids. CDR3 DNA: TGTGCCAGCGGCAGGGGTCCCTCACCCCTCCACTTT. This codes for CASGRGPSPLHF.

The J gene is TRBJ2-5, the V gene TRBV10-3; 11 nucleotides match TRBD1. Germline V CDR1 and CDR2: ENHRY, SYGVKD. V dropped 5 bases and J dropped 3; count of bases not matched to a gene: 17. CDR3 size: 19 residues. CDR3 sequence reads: CAISRTGGAVAGEEETQYF. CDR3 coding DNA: TGTGCCATCAGTAGGACAGGGGGCGCGGTAGCGGGAGAGGAAGAGACCCAGTACTTC.

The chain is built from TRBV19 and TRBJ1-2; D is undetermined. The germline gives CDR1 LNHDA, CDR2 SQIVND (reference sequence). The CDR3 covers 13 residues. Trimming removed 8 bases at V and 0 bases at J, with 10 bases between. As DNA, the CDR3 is TGTGCCAGTCGGTCCATTACTAACTATGGCTACACCTTC. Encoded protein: CASRSITNYGYTF.

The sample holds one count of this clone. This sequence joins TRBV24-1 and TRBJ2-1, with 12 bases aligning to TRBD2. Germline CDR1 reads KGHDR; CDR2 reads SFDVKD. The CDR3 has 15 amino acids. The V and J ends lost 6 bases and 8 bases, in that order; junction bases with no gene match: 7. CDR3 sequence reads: CATSPPSGRAYEQFF. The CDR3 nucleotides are TGTGCCACCAGTCCCCCTAGCGGGAGGGCGTATGAGCAGTTCTTC.

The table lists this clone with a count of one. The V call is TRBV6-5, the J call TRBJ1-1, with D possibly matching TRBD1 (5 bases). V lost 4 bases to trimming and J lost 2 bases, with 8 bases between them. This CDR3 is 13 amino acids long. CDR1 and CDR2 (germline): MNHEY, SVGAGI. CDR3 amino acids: CASSFDRNTEAFF. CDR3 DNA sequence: TGTGCCAGCAGTTTTGACAGAAACACTGAAGCTTTCTTT.

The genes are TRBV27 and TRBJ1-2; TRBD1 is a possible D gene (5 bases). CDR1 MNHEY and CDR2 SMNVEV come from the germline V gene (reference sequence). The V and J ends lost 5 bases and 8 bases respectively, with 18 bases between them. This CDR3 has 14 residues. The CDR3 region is CASSPGHPSKGYTF. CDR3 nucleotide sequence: TGTGCCAGCAGTCCAGGACACCCTTCGAAAGGCTACACCTTC.

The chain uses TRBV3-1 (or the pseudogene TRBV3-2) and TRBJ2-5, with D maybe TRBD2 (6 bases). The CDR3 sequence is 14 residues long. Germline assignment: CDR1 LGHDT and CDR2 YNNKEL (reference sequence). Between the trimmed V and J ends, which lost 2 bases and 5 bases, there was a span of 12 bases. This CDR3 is CASSQWQAGETQYF. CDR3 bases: TGTGCCAGCAGCCAATGGCAGGCGGGGGAGACCCAGTACTTC.

DNA of the CDR3: TGTGCCTGGAGTGTACCGACCTTGGGGAGCACTGAAGCTTTCTTT. This sequence encodes CAWSVPTLGSTEAFF. The V gene is TRBV30, the J gene TRBJ1-1, with D uncertain. Germline CDR1 is GTSNPN and CDR2 is SVGIG (reference sequence). Deletions cut 0 bases from V and 4 bases from J, with 15 bases between. This CDR3 region has 15 residues.

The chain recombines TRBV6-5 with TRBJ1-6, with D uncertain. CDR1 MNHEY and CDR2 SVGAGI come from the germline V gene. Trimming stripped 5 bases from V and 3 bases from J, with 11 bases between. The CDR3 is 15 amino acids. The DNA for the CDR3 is TGTGCCAGCAGTCACTGGAGTGGCTATAATTCACCCCTCCACTTT. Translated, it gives CASSHWSGYNSPLHF.

CDR3 residues: CASSHGLTIKQYF. DNA for the CDR3: TGTGCCAGTAGCCACGGACTAACCATAAAGCAGTACTTC. The chain joins TRBV19 to TRBJ2-7; TRBD2 is a possible D gene (6 bases). The CDR3 has 13 amino acids. In germline, CDR1 is LNHDA, CDR2 SQIVND (reference sequence). Trimming took off 6 bases at V and 8 bases at J, with 17 bases between the two ends.